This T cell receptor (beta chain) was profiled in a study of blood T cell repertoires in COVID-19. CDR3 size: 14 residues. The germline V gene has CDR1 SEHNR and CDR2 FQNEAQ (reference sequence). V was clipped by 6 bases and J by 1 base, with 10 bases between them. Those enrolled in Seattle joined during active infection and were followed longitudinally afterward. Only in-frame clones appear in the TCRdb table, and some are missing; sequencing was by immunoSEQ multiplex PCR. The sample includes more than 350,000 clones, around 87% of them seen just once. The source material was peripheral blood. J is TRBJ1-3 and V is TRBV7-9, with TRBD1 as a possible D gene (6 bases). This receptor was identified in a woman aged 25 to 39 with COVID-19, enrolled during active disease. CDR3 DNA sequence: TGTGCCAGCAGGGTACAGGGATCTGGAAACACCATATATTTT. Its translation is CASRVQGSGNTIYF.